This T cell receptor (beta chain) was profiled in a study of chemoradiotherapy in HPV16-positive cancers. CDR3 length: 14 residues. Germline V gene data show CDR1 as SGHDT and CDR2 as YYEEEE. V shed 0 bases and J shed 3 bases, with 9 bases lying between them. Produced via immunoSEQ multiplex PCR; TCRdb's table is partial and in-frame only. The data contain 40,000 to 65,000 clones, about 88% of them singletons. This sample comprised blood, obtained from a patient who underwent chemoradiotherapy. This TCR was recovered from a human donor with HPV-associated anogenital cancer. The J gene is TRBJ1-1, the V gene TRBV5-6, with D perhaps matching TRBD1 (5 bases). The CDR3: CASSLGRADTEAFF. CDR3 nucleotide sequence: TGTGCCAGCAGCTTGGGCAGGGCAGACACTGAAGCTTTCTTT.